This entry lists 18 T cell receptor beta chains sequenced from one sample in a study of cytomegalovirus exposure and HLA in healthy donors. PCR employed 60 Vbeta and 13 Jbeta primers. The assay was immunoSEQ multiplex PCR, and TCRdb's table has in-frame clones only and misses some. Among around 78,000 clones, about 81% were seen once, and the ten largest hold roughly 2.3%. The material sequenced was PBMCs. The receptors here all came from a woman in her forties or fifties in good health and CMV-seronegative.

The chain links TRBV18 to TRBJ2-7; D possibly corresponds to TRBD2 (5 bases). CDR1 and CDR2 from the germline V gene are KGHSH and LQKENI. This CDR3 comprises 15 residues. Trimming took 3 bases from V and 0 from J, leaving 12 bases between them. This chain's CDR3 is CASSPSYTSSYEQYF. As DNA, the CDR3 is TGTGCCAGCTCACCCTCGTATACTAGCTCCTACGAGCAGTACTTC.

The chain links TRBV6-1 to TRBJ1-2; D is unclear. The germline V gene has CDR1 MNHNS and CDR2 SASEGT. V was trimmed by 1 base and J by 5 bases, leaving 14 bases between them. This CDR3 contains 15 residues. The DNA for the CDR3 is TGTGCCAGCAGTGAAGAGGCAAGGGAGCTTTATGGCTACACCTTC. Translating it yields CASSEEARELYGYTF.

This clone was seen more than once but under ten times. The chain joins TRBV6-6 to TRBJ1-4; 7 bases fit TRBD1. The CDR3 extends over 13 amino acids. V dropped 4 bases and J dropped 5; count of bases not matched to a gene: 1. Germline lookup yields CDR1 MNHNY and CDR2 SVGAGI (reference sequence). CDR3 sequence: CASSSTGNEKLFF. The CDR3 region has the DNA TGTGCCAGCAGTTCGACAGGGAATGAAAAACTGTTTTTT.

This rearrangement joins TRBV19 to TRBJ2-3, with a possible D match to TRBD2 (6 bases). Trimming took 3 bases from V and 7 from J, leaving 11 bases between them. The germline V gene encodes CDR1 LNHDA and CDR2 SQIVND (reference sequence). CDR3 size: 13 residues. DNA for the CDR3: TGTGCCAGTAGTATTGAGGCGGGGTATACGCAGTATTTT. This codes for CASSIEAGYTQYF.

The chain is built from TRBV9 and TRBJ2-3; D gene uncertain. The CDR3 contains 14 residues. From germline, CDR1 is SGDLS and CDR2 YYNGEE. Trimming stripped 4 bases from V and 2 bases from J, with 11 bases between. The DNA of the CDR3 is TGTGCCAGCAGCAGCCAAAGACACACAGATACGCAGTATTTT. Translating gives CASSSQRHTDTQYF.

This chain uses TRBV7-9 with TRBJ2-1; D perhaps matches TRBD2 (5 bases). The V end lost 1 base, the J end lost 8 bases, and 12 bases lay between the germline ends. The CDR3 covers 14 residues. Germline CDR1 reads SEHNR; CDR2 reads FQNEAQ (reference sequence). This CDR3 reads CASSLVGSVYEQFF. The CDR3 nucleotides are TGTGCCAGCAGCTTAGTAGGGAGTGTCTATGAGCAGTTCTTC.

The chain recombines TRBV2 with TRBJ1-4; D is possibly TRBD1 (5 bases). The V end was cut by 7 bases, the J end by 7 bases, with 7 bases between. Germline V gives CDR1 SNHLY, CDR2 FYNNEI. The CDR3 consists of 11 residues. CDR3 protein: CASTGGEKLFF. In DNA, the CDR3 is TGTGCCAGCACGGGGGGTGAAAAACTGTTTTTT. Based on the CDR3 plus reference TRBV2 and TRBJ1-4, the full variable domain is EPEVTQTPSHQVTQMGQEVILRCVPISNHLYFYWYRQILGQKVEFLVSFYNNEISEKSEIFDDQFSVERPDGSNFTLKIRSTKLEDSAMYFCASTGGEKLFFGSGTQLSVL.

The V call is TRBV7-6, the J call TRBJ1-1; maybe TRBD1 (5 bases). Looked up from germline, CDR1 is SGHVS and CDR2 is FNYEAQ. V was shortened by 6 bases and J by 4 bases, with 18 bases between the two germline ends. The length of the CDR3 is 15 residues. CDR3 in DNA: TGTGCCAGCAGTGACCTCAGGGCCGGGGGCACTGAAGCTTTCTTT. Translating gives CASSDLRAGGTEAFF.

This chain connects TRBV12-2 to TRBJ2-1; the listed D gene, TRBD2, was not tested against the DNA. TRBV12-2 counts as a pseudogene. This CDR3 region has 16 residues. CDR3 bases: TGTGCAAGTCGCTTAGCGACTAGCGGGACTTACAATGAGCAGTTCTTC. Protein sequence: CASRLATSGTYNEQFF.

The rearrangement links TRBV19 to TRBJ1-2; 8 bases fit TRBD1. In germline, CDR1 is LNHDA, CDR2 SQIVND (reference sequence). Unmatched junction bases numbered 3, after V lost 8 bases and J lost 4 bases. The CDR3 has 12 amino acids. The CDR3 coding sequence is TGTGCCAGTCTCGACAGGGGCTATGGCTACACCTTC. It specifies CASLDRGYGYTF.

The CDR3 DNA follows: TGTGCCAGCACCTATAACCGTTACACAGATACGCAGTATTTT. Its protein product is CASTYNRYTDTQYF. This rearrangement joins TRBV7-2 to TRBJ2-3; D gene ambiguous. Trimming removed 7 bases at V and 2 bases at J, with 13 bases between. This CDR3 spans 14 amino acids. Germline assignment: CDR1 SGHTA and CDR2 FQGNSA.

This clone was detected once. This chain connects TRBV6-6 to TRBJ2-1; 7 bases are a match to TRBD1. In germline, CDR1 is MNHNY, CDR2 SVGAGI (reference sequence). The CDR3 runs to 15 residues. V dropped 2 bases and J dropped 6; count of bases not matched to a gene: 7. DNA for the CDR3: TGTGCCAGCAGTTACCCCGGACAGGTCGGCAATGAGCAGTTCTTC. Residues: CASSYPGQVGNEQFF.

In its sample, this clone was seen a few times. The rearrangement uses TRBV7-6 and TRBJ2-7, with D perhaps matching TRBD2 (5 bases). The CDR3 has 13 amino acids. The germline V and J ends were trimmed by 3 bases and 5 bases, with 11 bases remaining between them. Germline CDR1 and CDR2: SGHVS and FNYEAQ. The DNA of the CDR3 is TGTGCCAGCAGCTTGGGTGGGAGCGACGAGCAGTACTTC. Its translation: CASSLGGSDEQYF.

The chain is built from TRBV4-1 and TRBJ1-1; the match to TRBD1 covers 10 bases. Trimming removed 3 bases from V and 0 bases from J; junction bases left unmatched: 4. CDR1 is MGHRA, CDR2 YSYEKL, per germline. The CDR3 extends over 16 amino acids. The CDR3 sequence is CASSQLTGGMNTEAFF. The CDR3 nucleotides read TGCGCCAGCAGCCAGTTGACAGGGGGCATGAACACTGAAGCTTTCTTT.

Concerning this clone itself: Other nucleotide sequences in the sample specify the same CDR3. In DNA form, the CDR3 reads TGTGCCAGCAGTAGTCCCGGTGTCAGGAATTCACCCCTCCACTTT. It specifies CASSSPGVRNSPLHF. The rearrangement joins TRBV6-5 to TRBJ1-6; no reliable D call. CDR1 is MNHEY and CDR2 is SVGAGI in the germline V gene. The CDR3 runs 15 residues. The V end lost 5 bases, the J end lost 7 bases, and 15 bases lay between the germline ends.

This clone was detected a few times. The chain employs TRBV29-1 and TRBJ2-1, with D possibly matching TRBD2 (6 bases). V was trimmed by 7 bases and J by 8 bases, leaving 21 bases between them. The CDR3 totals 14 residues. CDR1 SQVTM and CDR2 ANQGSEA come from the germline V gene. The CDR3 loop is CSAEGQRESDEQFF. The DNA of the CDR3 is TGCAGCGCGGAGGGGCAGCGAGAGTCCGATGAGCAGTTCTTC.

The rearrangement links TRBV5-1 to TRBJ1-1, with D hard to call. The CDR3 is made up of 13 amino acids. Germline V gives CDR1 SGHRS, CDR2 YFSETQ. V was shortened by 3 bases and J by 0 bases, with 6 bases between the two germline ends. DNA for the CDR3: TGCGCCAGCAGCTACGAGCTGAACACTGAAGCTTTCTTT. It is translated as CASSYELNTEAFF.

About this clone itself: Mismatch with germline at one junction end may stem from a read error. This chain joins TRBV6-5 and TRBJ1-6; D gene ambiguous. The germline gives CDR1 MNHEY, CDR2 SVGAGI. This CDR3 is 14 amino acids long. In DNA, the CDR3 is TGTGCCAGCAGTTCAAGTTCCTATAATTCCCCCCTCCACTTT. It encodes CASSSSSYNSPLHF.